This record covers a single T cell receptor beta chain. Its antigen is unknown. Using immunoSEQ multiplex PCR, the repertoire was profiled, and TCRdb retains in-frame clones only, with some absent. This sample has more than 9,000 clones, with more than 60% found just once. The entry originates in a study of chemoradiotherapy in HPV16-positive cancers. Findings and limits, study-wide: HPV-responsive T-cell expansion during chemoradiotherapy was linked to improved recurrence-free survival in HPV16-positive patients. Non-HPV-specific T cells did not expand in tumors during treatment, whereas candidate HPV-specific clones and E7-related motifs did. HPV-specific T cells were functionally defined from only a couple of HPV16-positive patients.

Repeated repertoire sampling spanned the course of chemoradiotherapy. The CDR3 has 15 residues. Germline V lookup: CDR1 LNHDA, CDR2 SQIVND (reference sequence). Trimming shortened V by 4 bases and J by 0 bases, and 12 bases separated the two germline ends. This receptor was identified in a human donor with HPV-associated anogenital cancer. Collection took place from a patient who underwent chemoradiotherapy. The chain links TRBV19 to TRBJ1-2, with D perhaps matching TRBD1 (6 bases). CDR3 in amino acids: CASSTRDNSNYGYTF. DNA for the CDR3: TGTGCCAGTAGTACCCGGGACAACTCTAACTATGGCTACACCTTC.